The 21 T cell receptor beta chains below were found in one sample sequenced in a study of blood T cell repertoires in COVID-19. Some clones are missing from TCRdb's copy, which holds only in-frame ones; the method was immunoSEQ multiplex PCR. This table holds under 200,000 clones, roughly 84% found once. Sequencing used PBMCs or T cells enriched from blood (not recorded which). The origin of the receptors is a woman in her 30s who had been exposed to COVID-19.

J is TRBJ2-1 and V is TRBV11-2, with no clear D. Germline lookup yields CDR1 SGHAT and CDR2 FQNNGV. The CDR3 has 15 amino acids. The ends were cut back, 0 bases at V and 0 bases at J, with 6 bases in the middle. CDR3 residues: CASSLDPSSYNEQFF. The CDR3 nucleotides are TGTGCCAGCAGCTTAGACCCGAGCTCCTACAATGAGCAGTTCTTC.

The CDR3 bases are TGTGCCAGCAGCCCTGGGGGGGCGGGGGCGGGCACCGGGGAGCTGTTTTTT. Protein product: CASSPGGAGAGTGELFF. The rearrangement joins TRBV4-2 to TRBJ2-2, with D maybe TRBD2 (7 bases). The CDR3 spans 17 residues. Germline V gene data show CDR1 as LGHNA and CDR2 as YNFKEQ. Trimming removed 4 bases from V and 4 bases from J, with 19 bases in between.

In nucleotides, the CDR3 is TGTGCCAGCAGTGAAGGTCACAGTACATATGGCTACACCTTC. Translation: CASSEGHSTYGYTF. This rearrangement joins TRBV25-1 to TRBJ1-2; unclear D gene. V gave up 2 bases and J gave up 5 bases, with 12 bases separating them. The CDR3 has 14 amino acids. Germline V gives CDR1 MGHDK, CDR2 SYGVNS.

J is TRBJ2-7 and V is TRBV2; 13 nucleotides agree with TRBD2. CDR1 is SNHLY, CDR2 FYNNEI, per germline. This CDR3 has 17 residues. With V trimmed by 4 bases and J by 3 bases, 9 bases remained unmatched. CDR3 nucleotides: TGTGCCAGCAGTGTAGTTTCCGGGACTAGCGGGGTCTACGAGCAGTACTTC. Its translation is CASSVVSGTSGVYEQYF.

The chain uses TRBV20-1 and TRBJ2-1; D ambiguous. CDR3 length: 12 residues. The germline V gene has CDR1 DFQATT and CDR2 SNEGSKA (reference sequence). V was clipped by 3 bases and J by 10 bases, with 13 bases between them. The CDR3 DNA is TGCAGTGCTAGTGCTTTATTGTTCGAGCAGTTCTTC. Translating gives CSASALLFEQFF.

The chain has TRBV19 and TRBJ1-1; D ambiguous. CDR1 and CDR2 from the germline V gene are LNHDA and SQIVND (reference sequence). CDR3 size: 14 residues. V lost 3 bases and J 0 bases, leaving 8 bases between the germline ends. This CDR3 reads CASSISRVNTEAFF. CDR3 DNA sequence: TGTGCCAGTAGTATTAGTCGGGTGAACACTGAAGCTTTCTTT.

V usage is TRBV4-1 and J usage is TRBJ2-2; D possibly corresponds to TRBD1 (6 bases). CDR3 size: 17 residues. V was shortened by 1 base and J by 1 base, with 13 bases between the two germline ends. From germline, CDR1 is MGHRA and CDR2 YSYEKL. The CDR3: CASSQVRTVRNTGELFF. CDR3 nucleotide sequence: TGCGCCAGCAGCCAAGTTAGGACAGTGAGGAACACCGGGGAGCTGTTTTTT.

This CDR3 is CASSPLIGVKGNTIYF. DNA of the CDR3: TGCGCCAGCAGCCCCTTAATCGGGGTAAAAGGAAACACCATATATTTT. This rearrangement joins TRBV5-1 to TRBJ1-3; D unresolved. Trimming pared 4 bases from V and 4 bases from J, leaving 18 bases between. The CDR3 sequence is 16 residues long. The germline V gene encodes CDR1 SGHRS and CDR2 YFSETQ.

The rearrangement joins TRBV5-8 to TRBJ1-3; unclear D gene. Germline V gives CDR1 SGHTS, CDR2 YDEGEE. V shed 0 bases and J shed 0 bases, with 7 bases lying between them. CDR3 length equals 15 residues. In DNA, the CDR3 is TGTGCCAGCAGCTTGGGGCAGTACTCTGGAAACACCATATATTTT. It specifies CASSLGQYSGNTIYF. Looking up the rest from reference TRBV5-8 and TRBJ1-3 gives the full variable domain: EAGVTQSPTHLIKTRGQQATLRCSPISGHTSVYWYQQALGLGLQFLLWYDEGEERNRGNFPPRFSGRQFPNYSSELNVNALELEDSALYLCASSLGQYSGNTIYFGEGSWLTVV.

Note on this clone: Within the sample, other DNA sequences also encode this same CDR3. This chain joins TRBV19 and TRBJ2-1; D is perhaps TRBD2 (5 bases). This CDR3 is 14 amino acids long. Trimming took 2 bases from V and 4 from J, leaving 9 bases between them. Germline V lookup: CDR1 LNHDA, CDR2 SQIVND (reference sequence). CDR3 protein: CASSISGVYNEQFF. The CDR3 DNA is TGTGCCAGTAGTATATCCGGGGTGTACAATGAGCAGTTCTTC.

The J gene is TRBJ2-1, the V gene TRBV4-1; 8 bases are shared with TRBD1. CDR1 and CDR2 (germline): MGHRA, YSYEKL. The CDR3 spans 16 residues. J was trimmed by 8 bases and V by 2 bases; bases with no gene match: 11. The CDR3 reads CASSQPGGLFEDEQFF. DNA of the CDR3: TGCGCCAGCAGCCAACCAGGGGGCCTCTTTGAGGATGAGCAGTTCTTC.

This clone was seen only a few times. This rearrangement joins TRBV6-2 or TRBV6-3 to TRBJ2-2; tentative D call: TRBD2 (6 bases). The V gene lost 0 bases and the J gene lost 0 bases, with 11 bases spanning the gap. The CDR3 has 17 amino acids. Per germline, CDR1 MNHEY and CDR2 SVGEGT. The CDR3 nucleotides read TGTGCCAGCAGTTACTCGGTAGGCGGGGCGAACACCGGGGAGCTGTTTTTT. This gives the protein CASSYSVGGANTGELFF.

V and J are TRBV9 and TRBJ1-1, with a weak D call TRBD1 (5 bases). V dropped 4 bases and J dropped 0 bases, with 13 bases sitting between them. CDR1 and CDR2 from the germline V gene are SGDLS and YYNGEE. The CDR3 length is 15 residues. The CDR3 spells CASSYGQGVNTEAFF. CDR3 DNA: TGTGCCAGCAGCTACGGTCAGGGCGTGAACACTGAAGCTTTCTTT.

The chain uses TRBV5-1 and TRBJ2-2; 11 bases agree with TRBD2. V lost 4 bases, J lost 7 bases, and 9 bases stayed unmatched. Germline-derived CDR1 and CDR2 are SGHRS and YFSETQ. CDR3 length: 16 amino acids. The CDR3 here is CASSRGSGGADGELFF. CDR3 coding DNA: TGCGCCAGCAGCCGGGGTAGCGGGGGGGCCGACGGGGAGCTGTTTTTT.

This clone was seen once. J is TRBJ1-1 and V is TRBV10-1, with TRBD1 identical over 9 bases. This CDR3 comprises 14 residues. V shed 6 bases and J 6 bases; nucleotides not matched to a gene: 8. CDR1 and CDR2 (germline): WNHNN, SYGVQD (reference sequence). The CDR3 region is CASSRDREIAEAFF. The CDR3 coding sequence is TGCGCCAGCAGCCGGGACAGGGAAATAGCTGAAGCTTTCTTT.

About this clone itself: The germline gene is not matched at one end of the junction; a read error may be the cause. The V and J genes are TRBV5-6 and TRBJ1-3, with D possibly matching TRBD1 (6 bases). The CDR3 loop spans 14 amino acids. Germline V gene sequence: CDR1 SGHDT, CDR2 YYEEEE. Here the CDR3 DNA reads TGTGCCAGCAGCCCTTTCGGGACACGTTTTGTTTGGGATTTT. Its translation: CASSPFGTRFVWDF.

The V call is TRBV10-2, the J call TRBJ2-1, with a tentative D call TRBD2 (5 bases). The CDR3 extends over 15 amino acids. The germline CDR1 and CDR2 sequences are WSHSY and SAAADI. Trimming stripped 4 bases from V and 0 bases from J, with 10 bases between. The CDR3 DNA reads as TGCGCCAGCAGTGCCGGGGTGAGCTCCTACAATGAGCAGTTCTTC. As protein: CASSAGVSSYNEQFF.

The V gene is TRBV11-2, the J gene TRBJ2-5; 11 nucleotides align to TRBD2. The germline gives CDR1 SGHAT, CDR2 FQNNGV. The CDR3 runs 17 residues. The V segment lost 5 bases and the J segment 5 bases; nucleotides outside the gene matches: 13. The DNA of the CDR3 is TGTGCCAGCAGCCCCCGGGTTAGCGGGGGGGCCGGTGAGACCCAGTACTTC. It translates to CASSPRVSGGAGETQYF.

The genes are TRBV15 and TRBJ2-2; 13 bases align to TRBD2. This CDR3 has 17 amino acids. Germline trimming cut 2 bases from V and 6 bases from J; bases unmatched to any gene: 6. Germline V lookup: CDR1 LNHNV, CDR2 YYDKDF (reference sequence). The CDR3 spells CATSRPGLAGDSGELFF. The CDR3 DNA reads TGTGCCACCAGCAGACCCGGACTAGCGGGGGATTCCGGGGAGCTGTTTTTT.

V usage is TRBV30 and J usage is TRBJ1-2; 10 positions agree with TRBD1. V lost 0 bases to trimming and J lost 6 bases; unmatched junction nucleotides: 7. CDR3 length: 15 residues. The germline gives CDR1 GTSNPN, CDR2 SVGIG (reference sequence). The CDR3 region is CAWSVRDRGPNGYTF. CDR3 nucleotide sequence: TGTGCCTGGAGTGTACGAGACAGGGGGCCCAATGGCTACACCTTC.

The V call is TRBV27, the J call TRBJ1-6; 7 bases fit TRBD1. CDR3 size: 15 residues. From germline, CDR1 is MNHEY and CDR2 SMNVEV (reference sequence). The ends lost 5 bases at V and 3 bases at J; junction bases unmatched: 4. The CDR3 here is CASSPGQSYNSPLHF. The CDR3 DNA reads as TGTGCCAGCAGTCCGGGACAGAGCTATAATTCACCCCTCCACTTT.